Presented here are 30 T cell receptor beta chains from one specimen sequenced in a study of vaccination effects on CD4 cells after COVID-19. No antigen has been identified for these receptors. Repertoires were generated with immunoSEQ multiplex PCR, while TCRdb's copy carries only in-frame clones and drops some. The table has about 27,000 clones, about 70% seen once. Pools of viral peptides were used by the ViraFEST assay to expand antigen-specific CD4+ T cells ahead of sequencing. Subsequent to a culture period of 10 to 11 days, CD4+ T cells were isolated. Vaccine recipients, nucleocapsid antibody negative, had no prior SARS-CoV-2 infection. The sequencing used CD4+ T cells from PBMCs cultured with SARS-CoV-2 spike peptides, collected before COVID-19 vaccination. These receptor sequences come from a human donor who received a COVID-19 vaccine.

The genes are TRBV19 and TRBJ1-2, with 7 nucleotides matching TRBD1. The ends lost 4 bases at V and 2 bases at J; junction bases unmatched: 10. The CDR3 is 16 amino acids. CDR1 is LNHDA and CDR2 is SQIVND in the germline V gene (reference sequence). This chain's CDR3 is CASSTTGSAQNYGYTF. The CDR3 DNA reads as TGTGCCAGTAGTACGACAGGGAGTGCCCAAAACTATGGCTACACCTTC.

Here the CDR3 reads CASSRLGTYNEQFF. The CDR3 nucleotides read TGTGCCAGCAGCCGCCTTGGGACCTACAATGAGCAGTTCTTC. The V and J genes are TRBV7-9 and TRBJ2-1; D is unresolved. The CDR3 length is 14 residues. The ends were cut back, 5 bases at V and 2 bases at J, with 10 bases in the middle. Germline CDR1 and CDR2: SEHNR and FQNEAQ (reference sequence). Full variable domain (missing parts from reference TRBV7-9 and TRBJ2-1): DTGVSQNPRHKITKRGQNVTFRCDPISEHNRLYWYRQTLGQGPEFLTYFQNEAQLEKSRLLSDRFSAERPKGSFSTLEIQRTEQGDSAMYLCASSRLGTYNEQFFGPGTRLTVL.

The CDR3 coding sequence is TGTGCCAGCAGCAAGACAGGCTCACCCTACGAGCAGTACTTC. This translates into CASSKTGSPYEQYF. V and J are TRBV6-6 and TRBJ2-7; TRBD1 might be the D (6 bases). V lost 6 bases, J lost 2 bases, and 14 bases lay in between. Germline CDR1 reads MNHNY; CDR2 reads SVGAGI (reference sequence). CDR3 length: 14 residues.

Only one count was recorded for this clone. The rearrangement uses TRBV2 and TRBJ2-2, with D possibly being TRBD2 (7 bases). Germline loops: CDR1 SNHLY, CDR2 FYNNEI. There are 19 residues in the CDR3. V gave up 3 bases and J gave up 4 bases, with 24 bases separating them. The CDR3 reads CASSESRWGGLVGTGELFF. The CDR3 DNA sequence: TGTGCCAGCAGTGAGAGCCGCTGGGGGGGCCTAGTTGGCACCGGGGAGCTGTTTTTT.

The chain couples TRBV12-5 to TRBJ1-2, with a tentative D call TRBD1 (5 bases). Germline V gene sequence: CDR1 LGHNT, CDR2 FRNRAP. V dropped 3 bases and J dropped 5 bases, with 16 bases sitting between them. This CDR3 contains 15 residues. CDR3 nucleotides: TGTGCTAGTGGTTTTTCCGGGGGATCCTCTTATGGCTACACCTTC. This gives the protein CASGFSGGSSYGYTF.

The chain links TRBV12-3 or TRBV12-4 to TRBJ2-5, with 10 bases matching TRBD1. V trimming: 4 bases; J trimming: 7 bases; junction bases outside the gene matches: 3. The CDR3 sequence is 13 residues long. The CDR3 region has the DNA TGTGCCAGCAGTTCCGGACAGGGGGGGACCCAGTACTTC. Amino acids: CASSSGQGGTQYF.

The V and J genes are TRBV6-5 and TRBJ1-1; the D gene is possibly TRBD1 (5 bases). V shed 2 bases and J shed 4 bases, with 11 bases lying between them. The CDR3 runs to 14 residues. Germline lookup yields CDR1 MNHEY and CDR2 SVGAGI. Written as DNA, the CDR3 is TGTGCCAGCAGTTACGGGGCAGGGAGCACTGAAGCTTTCTTT. Translated, it gives CASSYGAGSTEAFF.

The chain recombines TRBV2 with TRBJ1-4; TRBD1 is a possible D gene (5 bases). The CDR3 loop spans 14 amino acids. Trimming shortened V by 6 bases and J by 7 bases, and 15 bases separated the two germline ends. The germline gives CDR1 SNHLY, CDR2 FYNNEI. The CDR3 DNA reads TGTGCCAGCAGAGCCGGGGCTTTGGGTGAAAAACTGTTTTTT. It codes for CASRAGALGEKLFF.

This clone came up once. CDR3 nucleotides: TGCGCCAGCAGCTTGGGGGGACAGGGAAACTATGGCTACACCTTC. Protein product: CASSLGGQGNYGYTF. The chain combines TRBV5-1 with TRBJ1-2; 9 bases fit TRBD1. The CDR3 has 15 residues. The trim removed 0 bases at V and 2 bases at J, leaving 2 bases unmatched. CDR1 is SGHRS and CDR2 is YFSETQ in the germline V gene.

CDR3: CASSLALLDTQYF. CDR3 nucleotide sequence: TGTGCCAGCAGTTTAGCCCTATTAGATACGCAGTATTTT. The V and J genes are TRBV12-3 or TRBV12-4 and TRBJ2-3; D not resolved. V lost 0 bases to trimming and J lost 5 bases, with 6 bases between them. CDR3 size: 13 residues.

The chain is built from TRBV15 and TRBJ2-2, with no clear D. V was cut by 6 bases and J by 3 bases, with 8 bases left in between. The CDR3 sequence is 13 residues long. Germline values: CDR1 LNHNV, CDR2 YYDKDF (reference sequence). CDR3 protein: CATSFVDTGELFF. The CDR3 DNA reads as TGTGCCACCAGTTTTGTCGACACCGGGGAGCTGTTTTTT.

The J gene is TRBJ2-5, the V gene TRBV6-5; D unclear. This CDR3 is 15 amino acids long. Trimming removed 1 base from V and 1 base from J, with 10 bases in between. Per germline, CDR1 MNHEY and CDR2 SVGAGI. In nucleotides, the CDR3 is TGTGCCAGCAGTTACTTAGGGTCGTTCCAAGAGACCCAGTACTTC. This encodes CASSYLGSFQETQYF.

The chain couples TRBV12-3 or TRBV12-4 to TRBJ1-5; a weak D match, TRBD1 (5 bases). Trimming left V 4 bases short and J 6 bases short, with 7 bases between. The CDR3 is 12 amino acids. Here the CDR3 reads CASSWGSQPQHF. The CDR3 coding sequence is TGTGCCAGCAGTTGGGGGAGTCAGCCCCAGCATTTT.

This sequence joins TRBV18 and TRBJ1-6; D is unresolved. This CDR3 is built from 13 residues. Germline CDR1 is KGHSH and CDR2 is LQKENI. Trimming pared 5 bases from V and 8 bases from J, leaving 10 bases between. The CDR3 nucleotides are TGTGCCAGCTCAACCGGAAATGATTCACCCCTCCACTTT. This codes for CASSTGNDSPLHF.

The chain employs TRBV10-1 and TRBJ1-2; D gene ambiguous. Trimming pared 7 bases from V and 6 bases from J, leaving 18 bases between. Germline CDR1 is WNHNN and CDR2 is SYGVQD (reference sequence). The CDR3 runs to 14 residues. Here the CDR3 DNA reads TGCGCCAGCATATTCTTCAGTCCGAGGGATGGCTACACCTTC. Its translation: CASIFFSPRDGYTF.

V gene TRBV19 combines with J gene TRBJ1-6, with 11 bases matching TRBD1. This CDR3 has 14 residues. Trimming at V came to 5 bases and at J to 10 bases, leaving 4 bases not matched to a gene. The germline V gene encodes CDR1 LNHDA and CDR2 SQIVND (reference sequence). The CDR3 bases are TGTGCCAGTAGTCCCTGGGACAGGGGGTCACCCCTCCACTTT. It encodes CASSPWDRGSPLHF.

The chain has TRBV5-4 and TRBJ2-7; 12 bases match TRBD2. The CDR3 runs 16 residues. The germline gives CDR1 SGHNT, CDR2 YYREEE (reference sequence). Trimming at V came to 4 bases and at J to 2 bases, leaving 7 bases not matched to a gene. The CDR3 nucleotides read TGTGCCAGCAGCCCTAAACTAGCGGGGGGACCCTACGAGCAGTACTTC. This sequence encodes CASSPKLAGGPYEQYF.

V gene TRBV25-1 combines with J gene TRBJ2-7; possible D gene TRBD2, 5 bases. The V end lost 6 bases, the J end lost 4 bases, and 13 bases lay between the germline ends. The CDR3 sequence is 13 residues long. CDR1 MGHDK and CDR2 SYGVNS come from the germline V gene. CDR3 amino acids: CASSGIGRYEQYF. The DNA of the CDR3 is TGTGCCAGCAGCGGGATAGGGCGGTACGAGCAGTACTTC.

The V call is TRBV7-9, the J call TRBJ2-3; the D gene is possibly TRBD2 (5 bases). With 5 bases removed from V and 1 base from J, the gap between germline ends came to 16 bases. In germline, CDR1 is SEHNR, CDR2 FQNEAQ (reference sequence). This CDR3 spans 16 amino acids. The CDR3 sequence is CASSGEGGWRTDTQYF. For the CDR3, the DNA is TGTGCCAGCAGCGGAGAAGGAGGATGGCGCACAGATACGCAGTATTTT.

The chain has TRBV3-1 (or the pseudogene TRBV3-2) and TRBJ2-7; D possibly matches TRBD1 or TRBD2 (5 bases each). Germline loops: CDR1 LGHDT, CDR2 YNNKEL (reference sequence). V shed 2 bases and J shed 2 bases, with 16 bases lying between them. This CDR3 is built from 16 residues. DNA for the CDR3: TGTGCCAGCAGCCAATCCCTGGGACGGAAGACCTACGAGCAGTACTTC. Its protein is CASSQSLGRKTYEQYF.

The rearrangement uses TRBV27 and TRBJ1-1, with a tentative D call TRBD1 (6 bases). Trimming left V 7 bases short and J 2 bases short, with 11 bases between. The CDR3 is made up of 13 amino acids. Germline CDR1 and CDR2: MNHEY and SMNVEV (reference sequence). Here the CDR3 reads CASKSRGNTEAFF. DNA for the CDR3: TGTGCCAGCAAATCCAGGGGCAACACTGAAGCTTTCTTT.

The chain combines TRBV6-5 with TRBJ2-5; a possible D gene is TRBD1 (6 bases). The germline gives CDR1 MNHEY, CDR2 SVGAGI. The CDR3 is 12 residues long. V was cut by 7 bases and J by 5 bases, with 11 bases left in between. DNA of the CDR3: TGTGCCAGCAAGGACAGTCTCGAGACCCAGTACTTC. Protein sequence: CASKDSLETQYF.

The chain carries TRBV7-2 and TRBJ2-5; 12 positions match TRBD2. After removal of 5 bases from V and 3 bases from J, the junction contained 10 bases not matched to a gene. CDR1 is SGHTA and CDR2 is FQGNSA in the germline V gene. This CDR3 is built from 17 residues. DNA of the CDR3: TGTGCCAGCAGCACATCCCGGACTAGCGGGGTAAAAGAGACCCAGTACTTC. Translating it yields CASSTSRTSGVKETQYF.

V gene TRBV5-1 combines with J gene TRBJ2-1; possibly TRBD1 for D (6 bases). There are 13 residues in the CDR3. Germline V gene lookup returns CDR1 SGHRS and CDR2 YFSETQ. V lost 4 bases and J 10 bases, leaving 15 bases between the germline ends. The CDR3 nucleotides are TGCGCCAGCAGCGTACAGGGCGATGGGGAGCAGTTCTTC. It encodes CASSVQGDGEQFF.

The genes are TRBV30 and TRBJ1-6; D is uncertain. In germline, CDR1 is GTSNPN, CDR2 SVGIG (reference sequence). Trimming stripped 3 bases from V and 3 bases from J, with 6 bases between. The CDR3 totals 13 residues. The CDR3 DNA follows: TGTGCCTGGAGGCAGGACTATAATTCACCCCTCCACTTT. Protein: CAWRQDYNSPLHF.

A few counts support this clone. The V call is TRBV19, the J call TRBJ1-6, with TRBD1 matching over 7 bases. Germline lookup yields CDR1 LNHDA and CDR2 SQIVND (reference sequence). With V trimmed by 7 bases and J by 2 bases, 8 bases remained unmatched. This CDR3 contains 16 residues. The CDR3 DNA follows: TGTGCCAGTACCGCGACAGGGATCACCTATAATTCACCCCTCCACTTT. Its translation: CASTATGITYNSPLHF.

The chain joins TRBV15 to TRBJ2-5; TRBD1 aligns across 7 bases. V was pared by 1 base and J by 2 bases, with 4 bases of the junction left unmatched. CDR3 length: 15 amino acids. Germline V gives CDR1 LNHNV, CDR2 YYDKDF (reference sequence). The CDR3 spells CATSRAGRGQETQYF. The CDR3 DNA follows: TGTGCCACCAGCAGAGCCGGCAGGGGGCAAGAGACCCAGTACTTC.

This chain links TRBV30 with TRBJ2-3; TRBD2 is a possible D gene (6 bases). With 1 base removed from V and 7 bases from J, the gap between germline ends came to 18 bases. The CDR3 contains 15 residues. Germline V gives CDR1 GTSNPN, CDR2 SVGIG (reference sequence). CDR3 sequence reads: CAWSGGAGLGNTQYF. Written as DNA, the CDR3 is TGTGCCTGGAGTGGCGGGGCGGGGCTAGGAAATACGCAGTATTTT.

The chain carries TRBV2 and TRBJ2-3; D call uncertain. This CDR3 is built from 14 residues. Germline CDR1 is SNHLY and CDR2 is FYNNEI. Between the trimmed V and J ends, which lost 6 bases and 1 base, there was a span of 11 bases. DNA of the CDR3: TGTGCCAGCAGACTCCGAGAGGGCACAGATACGCAGTATTTT. This codes for CASRLREGTDTQYF.

This clone was recorded a few times. This chain links TRBV27 with TRBJ1-1, with D maybe TRBD1 (5 bases). V was cut by 2 bases and J by 5 bases, with 9 bases left in between. The germline V gene encodes CDR1 MNHEY and CDR2 SMNVEV (reference sequence). CDR3 length: 13 residues. CDR3 residues: CASSLLGVTEAFF. The CDR3 nucleotides read TGTGCCAGCAGTTTACTGGGGGTAACTGAAGCTTTCTTT.